This T cell receptor beta chain was retrieved from a study of identical twins. Via MiXCR, TCRdb re-called the 5' RACE reads, giving one row per CDR3 protein. In the table there are about 890,000 distinct CDR3 sequences, approximately 13% of which are singletons. This clonotype has just a few counts. Separately, the same data were catalogued under a study of yellow fever vaccine responses in identical twins.

This TCR was recovered from a young woman in good health. The sequenced material came from PBMCs.

The CDR3 nucleotides read TGCAGCGTTGAAGAATTCCGCCCTAGCGGGTGGTACAATGAGCAGTTCTTC. Its translation is CSVEEFRPSGWYNEQFF. The chain joins TRBV29-1 to TRBJ2-1; 8 bases fit TRBD2. Trimming took 0 bases from V and 4 from J; bases not matched to a gene: 11. Germline CDR1 reads SQVTM; CDR2 reads ANQGSEA. The CDR3 runs to 17 residues.